A selection of T cell receptor beta chains follows, all from one sample in a study of shared clonotypes between healthy human individuals. Clones were read by immunoSEQ multiplex PCR, and TCRdb kept only the in-frame ones, dropping some. The table includes roughly 680,000 clones, roughly 72% detected once. Input material: memory CD4+ T cells sorted from blood. The source is a woman in her thirties in good health. Each CDR3 is given with its conserved first and last residue. Each record gives: CDR3 protein, CDR3 DNA, J gene, V gene, D gene, clone size. D genes are given only for firm matches. Clone size appears in some rows only: once, few, many, or a class for an expanded clone.

CDR3 protein: CASSSSQETQYF
CDR3 DNA: TGCGCCAGCAGCTCATCCCAAGAGACCCAGTACTTC
J gene: TRBJ2-5
V gene: TRBV5-1
D gene: .
clone size: .

CDR3 protein: CASRFSGSHGELFF
CDR3 DNA: TGTGCCAGCAGGTTTAGCGGGAGCCACGGGGAGCTGTTTTTT
J gene: TRBJ2-2
V gene: TRBV11-2
D gene: TRBD2
clone size: .

CDR3 protein: CASSSRVSTDTQYF
CDR3 DNA: TGTGCCAGCAGCTCCCGGGTGTCTACAGATACGCAGTATTTT
J gene: TRBJ2-3
V gene: TRBV7-9
D gene: .
clone size: .

CDR3 protein: CASSQDMGKLFF
CDR3 DNA: TGTGCCAGCAGCCAGGATATGGGAAAACTGTTTTTT
J gene: TRBJ1-4
V gene: TRBV7-2
D gene: .
clone size: few

CDR3 protein: CATSSIDRVNQPQHF
CDR3 DNA: TGTGCCACCAGCAGCATCGACAGAGTTAATCAGCCCCAGCATTTT
J gene: TRBJ1-5
V gene: TRBV15
D gene: .
clone size: .

CDR3 protein: CASSLSPGVNSDTQYF
CDR3 DNA: TGTGCCAGCAGTCTTTCCCCGGGAGTTAATTCAGATACGCAGTATTTT
J gene: TRBJ2-3
V gene: TRBV6-6
D gene: .
clone size: .

CDR3 protein: CASSTGRDTDTQYF
CDR3 DNA: TGTGCCAGCAGTACCGGGAGGGACACAGATACGCAGTATTTT
J gene: TRBJ2-3
V gene: TRBV28
D gene: TRBD2
clone size: few

CDR3 protein: CAIRGDSEYTEAFF
CDR3 DNA: TGTGCCATCAGGGGGGACAGTGAGTACACTGAAGCTTTCTTT
J gene: TRBJ1-1
V gene: TRBV10-3
D gene: TRBD1
clone size: .

CDR3 protein: CASSTARASINTGELFF
CDR3 DNA: TGTGCCAGCAGCACAGCGAGAGCCTCGATAAACACCGGGGAGCTGTTTTTT
J gene: TRBJ2-2
V gene: TRBV9
D gene: .
clone size: .

CDR3 protein: CASSFFQLLGHNEQFF
CDR3 DNA: TGTGCCAGCAGCTTCTTTCAGCTCCTTGGCCACAATGAGCAGTTCTTC
J gene: TRBJ2-1
V gene: TRBV7-8
D gene: .
clone size: .

CDR3 protein: CASSWDRGYEQYF
CDR3 DNA: TGTGCCAGCAGCTGGGACAGGGGCTACGAGCAGTACTTC
J gene: TRBJ2-7
V gene: TRBV7-9
D gene: TRBD1
clone size: .

CDR3 protein: CASARGLGNTIYF
CDR3 DNA: TGCGCCAGCGCCAGGGGGCTCGGAAACACCATATATTTT
J gene: TRBJ1-3
V gene: TRBV10-2
D gene: TRBD1
clone size: .

CDR3 protein: CASSGLGETQYF
CDR3 DNA: TGTGCCAGCTCGGGACTAGGAGAGACCCAGTACTTC
J gene: TRBJ2-5
V gene: TRBV25-1
D gene: TRBD2
clone size: .

CDR3 protein: CASSASLRAKGGYTF
CDR3 DNA: TGTGCCAGCAGCGCGAGCCTTCGGGCGAAGGGTGGCTACACCTTC
J gene: TRBJ1-2
V gene: TRBV5-6
D gene: .
clone size: .

CDR3 protein: CASSGESTGELFF
CDR3 DNA: TGTGCCAGCAGTGGAGAGTCCACCGGGGAGCTGTTTTTT
J gene: TRBJ2-2
V gene: TRBV2
D gene: .
clone size: .

CDR3 protein: CASSLGVDSNQPQHF
CDR3 DNA: TGTGCCAGCTCACTAGGAGTGGATAGCAATCAGCCCCAGCATTTT
J gene: TRBJ1-5
V gene: TRBV18
D gene: .
clone size: .

CDR3 protein: CASIPDWGGELFF
CDR3 DNA: TGTGCCAGCATTCCCGACTGGGGCGGGGAGCTGTTTTTT
J gene: TRBJ2-2
V gene: TRBV2
D gene: .
clone size: .